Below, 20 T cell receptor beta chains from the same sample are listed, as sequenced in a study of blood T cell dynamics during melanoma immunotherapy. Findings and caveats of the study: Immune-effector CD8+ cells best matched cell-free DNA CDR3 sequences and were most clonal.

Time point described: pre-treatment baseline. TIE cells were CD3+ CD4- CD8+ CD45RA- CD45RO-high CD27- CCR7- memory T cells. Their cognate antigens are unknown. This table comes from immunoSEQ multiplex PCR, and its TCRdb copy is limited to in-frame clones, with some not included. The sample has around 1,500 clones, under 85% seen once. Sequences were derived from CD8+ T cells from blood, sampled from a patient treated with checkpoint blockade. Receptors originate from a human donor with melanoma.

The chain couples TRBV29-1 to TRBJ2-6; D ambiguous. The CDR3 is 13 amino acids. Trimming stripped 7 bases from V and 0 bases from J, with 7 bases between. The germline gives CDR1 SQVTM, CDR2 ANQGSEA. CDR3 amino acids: CSAAYSGANVLTF. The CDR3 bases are TGCAGCGCTGCGTACTCTGGGGCCAACGTCCTGACTTTC.

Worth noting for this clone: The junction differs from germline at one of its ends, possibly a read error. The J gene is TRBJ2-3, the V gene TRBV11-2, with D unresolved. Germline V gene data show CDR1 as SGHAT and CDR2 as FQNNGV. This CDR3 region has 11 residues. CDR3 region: CASSLTDPQYF. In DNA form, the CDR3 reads TGTGCCAGCAGCTTAACAGATCCGCAGTATTTT.

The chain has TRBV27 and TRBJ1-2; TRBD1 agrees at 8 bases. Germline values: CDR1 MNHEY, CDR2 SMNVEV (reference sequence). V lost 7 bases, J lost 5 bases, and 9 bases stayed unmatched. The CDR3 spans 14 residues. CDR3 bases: TGTGCCAGCAAAGCCGGGACAGGAGGGTATGGCTACACCTTC. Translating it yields CASKAGTGGYGYTF.

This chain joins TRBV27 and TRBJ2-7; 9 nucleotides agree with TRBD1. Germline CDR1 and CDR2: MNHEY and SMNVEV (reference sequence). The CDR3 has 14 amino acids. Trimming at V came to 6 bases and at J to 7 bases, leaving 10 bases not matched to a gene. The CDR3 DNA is TGTGCCAGCAGCCTCGGACAGGGGAGTAGGGAGCAGTACTTC. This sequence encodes CASSLGQGSREQYF.

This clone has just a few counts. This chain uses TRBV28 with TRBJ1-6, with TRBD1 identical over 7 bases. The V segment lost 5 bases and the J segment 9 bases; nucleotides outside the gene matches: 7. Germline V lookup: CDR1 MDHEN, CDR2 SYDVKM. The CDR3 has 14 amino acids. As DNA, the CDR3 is TGTGCCAGCAGTCACAGGGGCCTCAGTTCACCCCTCCACTTT. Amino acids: CASSHRGLSSPLHF.

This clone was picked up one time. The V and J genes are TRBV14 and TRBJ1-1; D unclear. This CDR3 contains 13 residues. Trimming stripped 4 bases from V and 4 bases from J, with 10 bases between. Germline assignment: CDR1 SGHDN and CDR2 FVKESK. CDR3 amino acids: CASSPSVVTEAFF. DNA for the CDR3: TGTGCCAGCAGCCCCTCCGTGGTCACTGAAGCTTTCTTT.

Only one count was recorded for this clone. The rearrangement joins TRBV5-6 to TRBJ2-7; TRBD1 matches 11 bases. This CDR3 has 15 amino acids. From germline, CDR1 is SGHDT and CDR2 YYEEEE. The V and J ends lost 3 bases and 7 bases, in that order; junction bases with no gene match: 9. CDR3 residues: CASSWFGTGGYEQYF. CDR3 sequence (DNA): TGTGCCAGCAGCTGGTTCGGGACAGGGGGATATGAGCAGTACTTC. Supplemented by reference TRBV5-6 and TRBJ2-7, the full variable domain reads DAGVTQSPTHLIKTRGQQVTLRCSPKSGHDTVSWYQQALGQGPQFIFQYYEEEERQRGNFPDRFSGHQFPNYSSELNVNALLLGDSALYLCASSWFGTGGYEQYFGPGTRLTVT.

The chain's CDR3 is CASSLTRGNTEAFF. In DNA, the CDR3 is TGTGCCAGCAGTTTAACCAGGGGGAACACTGAAGCTTTCTTT. This chain uses TRBV28 with TRBJ1-1; D possibly corresponds to TRBD1 (6 bases). Looked up from germline, CDR1 is MDHEN and CDR2 is SYDVKM. The V end lost 2 bases, the J end lost 1 base, and 8 bases lay between the germline ends. The CDR3 has 14 residues. Full variable domain (remainder filled in from reference TRBV28 and TRBJ1-1): DVKVTQSSRYLVKRTGEKVFLECVQDMDHENMFWYRQDPGLGLRLIYFSYDVKMKEKGDIPEGYSVSREKKERFSLILESASTNQTSMYLCASSLTRGNTEAFFGQGTRLTVV.

The CDR3 here is CASSDSGPESSYEQYF. The CDR3 nucleotides are TGCGCCAGCAGTGACTCCGGGCCAGAGAGCTCCTACGAGCAGTACTTC. V and J are TRBV10-1 and TRBJ2-7; D call uncertain. V was trimmed by 3 bases and J by 0 bases, leaving 15 bases between them. The CDR3 length is 16 residues. The germline V gene encodes CDR1 WNHNN and CDR2 SYGVQD (reference sequence).

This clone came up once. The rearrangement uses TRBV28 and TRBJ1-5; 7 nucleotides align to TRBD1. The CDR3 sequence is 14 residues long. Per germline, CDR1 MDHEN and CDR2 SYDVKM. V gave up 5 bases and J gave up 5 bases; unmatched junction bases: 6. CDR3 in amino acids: CASSGGTVDQPQHF. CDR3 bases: TGTGCCAGCAGTGGGGGGACAGTCGATCAGCCCCAGCATTTT.

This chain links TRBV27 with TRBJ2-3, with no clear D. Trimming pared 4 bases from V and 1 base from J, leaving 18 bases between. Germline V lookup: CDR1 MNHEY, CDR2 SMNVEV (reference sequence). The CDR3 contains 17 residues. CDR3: CASSSPQVWEGTDTQYF. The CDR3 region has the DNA TGTGCCAGCAGTTCCCCGCAGGTGTGGGAAGGCACAGATACGCAGTATTTT.

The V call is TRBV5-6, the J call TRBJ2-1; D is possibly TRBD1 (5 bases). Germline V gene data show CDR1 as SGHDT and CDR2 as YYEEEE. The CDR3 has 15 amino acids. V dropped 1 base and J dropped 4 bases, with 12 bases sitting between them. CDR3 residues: CASSLTGNSYNEQFF. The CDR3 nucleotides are TGTGCCAGCAGCTTGACAGGAAACAGTTACAATGAGCAGTTCTTC. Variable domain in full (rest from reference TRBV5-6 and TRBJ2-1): DAGVTQSPTHLIKTRGQQVTLRCSPKSGHDTVSWYQQALGQGPQFIFQYYEEEERQRGNFPDRFSGHQFPNYSSELNVNALLLGDSALYLCASSLTGNSYNEQFFGPGTRLTVL.

The CDR3 loop is CASSLDTGVNTGELFF. DNA for the CDR3: TGTGCCAGCAGCTTAGATACAGGCGTGAACACCGGGGAGCTGTTTTTT. The chain couples TRBV11-2 to TRBJ2-2; D possibly corresponds to TRBD1 (5 bases). Germline CDR1 reads SGHAT; CDR2 reads FQNNGV. This CDR3 spans 16 amino acids. V lost 0 bases to trimming and J lost 1 base, with 9 bases between them.

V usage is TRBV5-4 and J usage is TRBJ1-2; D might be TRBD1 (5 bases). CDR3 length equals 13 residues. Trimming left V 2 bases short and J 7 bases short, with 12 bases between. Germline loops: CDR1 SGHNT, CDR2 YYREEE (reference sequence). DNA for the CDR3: TGTGCCAGCAGCTTACGACAGTTTTCTGGCTACACCTTC. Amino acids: CASSLRQFSGYTF.

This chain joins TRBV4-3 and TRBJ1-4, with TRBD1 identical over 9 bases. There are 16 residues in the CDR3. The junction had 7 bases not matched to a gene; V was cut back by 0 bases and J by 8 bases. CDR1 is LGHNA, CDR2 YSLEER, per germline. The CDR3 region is CASSQDRGTGTEKLFF. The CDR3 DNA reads TGCGCCAGCAGCCAAGATAGGGGGACAGGGACCGAAAAACTGTTTTTT.

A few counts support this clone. The CDR3 coding sequence is TGTGCCAGCAGTTACTCAGGGGGCAGGAACACTGAAGCTTTCTTT. This translates into CASSYSGGRNTEAFF. The chain carries TRBV6-6 and TRBJ1-1; 7 bases align to TRBD1. Germline CDR1 reads MNHNY; CDR2 reads SVGAGI (reference sequence). The CDR3 has 15 amino acids. The J segment lost 1 base and the V segment lost 0 bases, leaving 2 bases of the junction unmatched.

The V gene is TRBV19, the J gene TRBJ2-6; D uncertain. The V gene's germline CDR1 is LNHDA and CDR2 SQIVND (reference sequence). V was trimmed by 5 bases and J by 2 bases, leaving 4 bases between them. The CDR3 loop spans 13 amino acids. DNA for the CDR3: TGTGCCAGTAGTCCTGCTGGGGCCAACGTCCTGACTTTC. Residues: CASSPAGANVLTF.

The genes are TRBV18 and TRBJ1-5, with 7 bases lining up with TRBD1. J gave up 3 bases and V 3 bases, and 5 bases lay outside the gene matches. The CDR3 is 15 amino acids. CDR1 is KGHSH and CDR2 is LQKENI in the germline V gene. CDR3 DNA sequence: TGTGCCAGCTCACCCTCCACAGGGGTCAATCAGCCCCAGCATTTT. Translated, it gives CASSPSTGVNQPQHF.

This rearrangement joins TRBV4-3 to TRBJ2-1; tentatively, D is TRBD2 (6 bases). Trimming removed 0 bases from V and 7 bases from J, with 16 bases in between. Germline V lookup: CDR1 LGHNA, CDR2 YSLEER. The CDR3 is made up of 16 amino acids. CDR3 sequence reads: CASSQDRDLLWNEQFF. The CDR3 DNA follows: TGCGCCAGCAGCCAAGACCGGGACTTGCTCTGGAATGAGCAGTTCTTC.

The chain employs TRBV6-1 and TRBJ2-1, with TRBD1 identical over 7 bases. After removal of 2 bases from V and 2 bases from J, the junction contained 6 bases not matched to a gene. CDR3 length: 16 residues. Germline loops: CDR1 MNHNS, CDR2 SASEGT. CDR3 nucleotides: TGTGCCAGCAGTGAACAAAACAGGGGAACCTACAATGAGCAGTTCTTC. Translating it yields CASSEQNRGTYNEQFF.